Listed here is a single T cell receptor (beta chain). The data are from a study of blood T cell repertoires in COVID-19. About the research overall: Acute and convalescent COVID-19 samples came from the United States, Italy and Spain. T cells, B-cell-depleted T cells, or PBMCs supplied cDNA or gDNA.

Study processing details: Quantification of nucleated cells was approximated via reference gene primer amplification. The repertoire was sequenced with immunoSEQ multiplex PCR; TCRdb's copy has only in-frame clones and lacks some. D and trimming were read from the DNA, whereas the V and J calls and clone size are those reported in that table. Among under 500,000 clones listed, about 89% were seen once. The CDR3 sequence is 14 residues long. The germline gives CDR1 WSHSY, CDR2 SAAADI. Trimming stripped 7 bases from V and 4 bases from J, with 16 bases between. This TCR was sampled from a woman in her 30s with acute or convalescent COVID-19. The specimen sequenced was peripheral blood. This sequence joins TRBV10-2 and TRBJ1-2; D not resolved. CDR3 region: CASTPGRPLYGYTF. The CDR3 region has the DNA TGCGCCAGCACCCCCGGCAGGCCTCTCTATGGCTACACCTTC.